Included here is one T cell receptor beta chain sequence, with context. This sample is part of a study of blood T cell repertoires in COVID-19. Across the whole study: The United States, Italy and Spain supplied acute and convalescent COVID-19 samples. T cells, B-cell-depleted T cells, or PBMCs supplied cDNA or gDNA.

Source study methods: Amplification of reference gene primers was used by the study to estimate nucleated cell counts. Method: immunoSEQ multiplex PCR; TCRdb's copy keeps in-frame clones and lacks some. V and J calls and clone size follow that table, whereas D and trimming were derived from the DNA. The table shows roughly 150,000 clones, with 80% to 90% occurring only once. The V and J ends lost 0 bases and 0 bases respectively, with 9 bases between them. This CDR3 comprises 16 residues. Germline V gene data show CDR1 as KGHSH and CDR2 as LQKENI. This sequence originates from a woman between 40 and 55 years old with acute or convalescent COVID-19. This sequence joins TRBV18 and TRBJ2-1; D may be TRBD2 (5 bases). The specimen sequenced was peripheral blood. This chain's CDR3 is CASSPPMGSSYNEQFF. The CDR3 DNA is TGTGCCAGCTCACCACCGATGGGGAGCTCCTACAATGAGCAGTTCTTC.